This TCR beta chain was retrieved from a study of CD4 T cells in relation to SARS-CoV-2 and coronaviruses. Unexposed donor CD4+ T cells date from 2011-2018, before the COVID-19 pandemic. Isolation of CD4+ T cells took place after approximately 10 days in culture. As cell numbers allowed, unexposed-donor CD4+ T cells faced SARS-CoV-2 S/N and four cold-coronavirus spikes. Trimming cost V 5 bases and J 2 bases, with 16 bases left between them. Germline values: CDR1 SGHTA, CDR2 FQGNSA. CDR3 size: 15 residues. As concerns this clone: The antigen remains undetermined.

Produced via immunoSEQ multiplex PCR; TCRdb's table is partial and in-frame only. Among 20,000 to 25,000 clones, less than 80% were seen once, and the ten largest hold 21%. The source is a human donor in good health. Specimen: CD4+ T cells from PBMCs, cultured in vitro. The chain carries TRBV7-2 and TRBJ2-7; perhaps TRBD2 as D (6 bases). The DNA of the CDR3 is TGTGCCAGCAGCCCCGGGAGTGGGGATCCCTACGAGCAGTACTTC. Its protein is CASSPGSGDPYEQYF.